These T cell receptor beta chains were read from a single sample in a study of cytomegalovirus exposure and HLA in healthy donors. TCRdb's table, derived via immunoSEQ multiplex PCR, lists solely in-frame clones and lacks some. The sample includes around 38,000 clones, roughly 64% of them seen just once. Sequences were obtained from PBMCs. Every receptor here comes from a man between 45 and 60 years old in good health and CMV-seropositive. CDR3s leave out the opening cysteine and the closing phenylalanine or tryptophan. The size field is filled for only some rows; it gives once, few, many or a size class.

j_gene	v_gene	abundance	CDR3aa
TRBJ1-1	TRBV5-4	NA	ASSLLTNTEAF
TRBJ1-6	TRBV15	NA	ATSRDRGANSPLH
TRBJ2-3	TRBV7-2	NA	ASSLAGQGPQY
TRBJ1-2	TRBV28	NA	ASSLPGIGGYT
TRBJ1-4	TRBV11-2	NA	ASSWQGQEKLF
TRBJ2-7	TRBV18	few	ASSPPSGQSYEQY
TRBJ1-4	TRBV5-6	NA	ASNLRGRGEKLF
TRBJ2-2	TRBV7-6	NA	ASSFGLAGAGELF
TRBJ2-5	TRBV7-9	few	ASSLLAGVETQY
TRBJ2-2	TRBV7-2	NA	ASSLRGQNTGELF
TRBJ2-1	TRBV7-8	NA	ASRAEQGVENEQF
TRBJ1-5	TRBV2	NA	ASSESFRGGQPQH
TRBJ2-1	TRBV2	NA	ASSVTWPYNEQF
TRBJ1-1	TRBV2	NA	ASNKQGTEAF
TRBJ1-1	TRBV30	few	AWNRQGDEAF
TRBJ1-5	TRBV10-3	NA	AISRDISNQPQH
TRBJ2-5	TRBV7-9	NA	ASSLRTSGQETQY
TRBJ2-5	TRBV7-6	many	ASSLNPGGGAAQY
TRBJ2-5	TRBV7-3	NA	ASSTSGYETQY
TRBJ2-5	TRBV5-8	NA	ASSFSETQY